These 26 T cell receptor beta chains were sequenced from one sample in a study of CD8 T cells in Susac syndrome. RNA, at roughly 0.45 to 1 ug, was reverse transcribed with random hexamers. Via MiXCR, TCRdb re-called the immunoSEQ multiplex PCR reads, giving one row per CDR3 protein. The sample includes 90,000 to 150,000 distinct CDR3 sequences, 92% of them seen just once. Sequencing input: CD8+ T cells from PBMCs. The receptors come from a human donor in good health.

This chain uses TRBV11-2 with TRBJ1-2; TRBD1 is a possible D gene (6 bases). This CDR3 comprises 13 residues. CDR1 and CDR2 from the germline V gene are SGHAT and FQNNGV. Deletions cut 4 bases from V and 4 bases from J, with 10 bases between. The CDR3: CASSSVTGYGYTF. As DNA, the CDR3 is TGTGCCAGCAGCTCAGTGACAGGCTATGGCTACACCTTC.

V usage is TRBV29-1 and J usage is TRBJ2-1; D is unresolved. V was shortened by 4 bases and J by 6 bases, with 16 bases between the two germline ends. The CDR3 extends over 14 amino acids. Germline CDR1 reads SQVTM; CDR2 reads ANQGSEA. CDR3 in amino acids: CSVVSSAPVNEQFF. The CDR3, as DNA: TGCAGCGTTGTATCGTCCGCGCCTGTCAATGAGCAGTTCTTC.

This chain joins TRBV5-6 and TRBJ2-2; D is uncertain. In germline, CDR1 is SGHDT, CDR2 YYEEEE. The CDR3 contains 15 residues. V was trimmed by 4 bases and J by 0 bases, leaving 10 bases between them. In DNA form, the CDR3 reads TGTGCCAGCAGCCTTCTCGGACCGAACACCGGGGAGCTGTTTTTT. Protein sequence: CASSLLGPNTGELFF.

This rearrangement joins TRBV30 to TRBJ2-5, with D perhaps matching TRBD1 (5 bases). CDR1 and CDR2 (germline): GTSNPN, SVGIG (reference sequence). There are 12 residues in the CDR3. Trimming took off 5 bases at V and 1 base at J, with 8 bases between the two ends. The CDR3 sequence is CAWGAIQETQYF. The CDR3 nucleotides read TGTGCCTGGGGGGCTATCCAAGAGACCCAGTACTTC.

The chain couples TRBV5-1 to TRBJ2-7, with TRBD1 matching 11 bases. Germline V lookup: CDR1 SGHRS, CDR2 YFSETQ. This CDR3 is built from 16 residues. V gave up 0 bases and J gave up 4 bases; unmatched junction bases: 6. Here the CDR3 DNA reads TGCGCCAGCAGCTTGGAACCGGGACAGGGGGTGTACGAGCAGTACTTC. It yields the protein CASSLEPGQGVYEQYF.

This clonotype has a handful of counts. The V and J genes are TRBV7-8 and TRBJ1-1, with 8 bases aligning to TRBD1. CDR1 SGHVS and CDR2 FQNEAQ come from the germline V gene. This CDR3 has 15 residues. With V trimmed by 3 bases and J by 1 base, 4 bases remained unmatched. This chain's CDR3 is CASSFAGQANTEAFF. The CDR3 DNA sequence: TGTGCCAGCAGCTTTGCGGGACAGGCGAACACTGAAGCTTTCTTT. Full variable domain (remainder filled in from reference TRBV7-8 and TRBJ1-1): GAGVSQSPRYKVAKRGQDVALRCDPISGHVSLFWYQQALGQGPEFLTYFQNEAQLDKSGLPSDRFFAERPEGSVSTLKIQRTQQEDSAVYLCASSFAGQANTEAFFGQGTRLTVV.

V is TRBV5-6 and J is TRBJ1-4; 9 bases match TRBD1. The junction had 10 bases not matched to a gene; V was cut back by 4 bases and J by 6 bases. This CDR3 has 16 amino acids. Germline CDR1 and CDR2: SGHDT and YYEEEE. This CDR3 reads CASSRLNRDRDEKLFF. The CDR3, as DNA: TGTGCCAGCAGCAGACTAAACCGGGACAGGGATGAAAAACTGTTTTTT.

Only one count was recorded for this clonotype. V is TRBV19 and J is TRBJ2-7, with 7 bases aligning to TRBD1. The V gene end was trimmed by 4 bases and the J gene end by 4 bases; junction bases not matched to a gene: 4. This CDR3 contains 13 residues. Germline assignment: CDR1 LNHDA and CDR2 SQIVND (reference sequence). The DNA of the CDR3 is TGTGCCAGTAGTACAACAGGGGAATACGAGCAGTACTTC. This sequence encodes CASSTTGEYEQYF.

The CDR3 coding sequence is TGCAGTGCTAGAGTAGCACCCATAACCTACAATGAGCAGTTCTTC. Its translation: CSARVAPITYNEQFF. This chain connects TRBV20-1 to TRBJ2-1, with unresolved D. The CDR3 spans 15 residues. Between the trimmed V and J ends, which lost 1 base and 2 bases, there was a span of 12 bases. CDR1 DFQATT and CDR2 SNEGSKA come from the germline V gene (reference sequence).

The rearrangement links TRBV7-2 to TRBJ2-5; 11 positions agree with TRBD2. The CDR3 has 14 residues. CDR1 SGHTA and CDR2 FQGNSA come from the germline V gene. V was clipped by 6 bases and J by 5 bases; unmatched bases: 5. The CDR3: CASSTSGSQETQYF. CDR3 DNA: TGTGCCAGCAGTACTAGCGGGAGTCAGGAGACCCAGTACTTC. The entire variable domain, with the rest obtained from reference TRBV7-2 and TRBJ2-5, is as follows: GAGVSQSPSNKVTEKGKDVELRCDPISGHTALYWYRQSLGQGLEFLIYFQGNSAPDKSGLPSDRFSAERTGGSVSTLTIQRTQQEDSAVYLCASSTSGSQETQYFGPGTRLLVL.

This rearrangement joins TRBV2 to TRBJ2-1, with D uncertain. CDR1 is SNHLY, CDR2 FYNNEI, per germline. Trimming took 3 bases from V and 9 from J, leaving 0 bases between them. The CDR3 extends over 9 amino acids. The CDR3 region has the DNA TGTGCCAGCAGTGATGAGCAGTTCTTC. Its translation: CASSDEQFF. The complete variable domain, with remaining parts taken from reference TRBV2 and TRBJ2-1, reads EPEVTQTPSHQVTQMGQEVILRCVPISNHLYFYWYRQILGQKVEFLVSFYNNEISEKSEIFDDQFSVERPDGSNFTLKIRSTKLEDSAMYFCASSDEQFFGPGTRLTVL.

This clonotype was detected only once. The rearrangement uses TRBV2 and TRBJ2-2; D may match TRBD1 or TRBD2 (6 bases each). The CDR3 totals 17 residues. The germline gives CDR1 SNHLY, CDR2 FYNNEI. V lost 7 bases, J lost 2 bases, and 20 bases lay in between. In DNA form, the CDR3 reads TGTGCCAGCATCCGGGGGCTCTATCGAAGTAACACCGGGGAGCTGTTTTTT. Its translation: CASIRGLYRSNTGELFF.

This CDR3 is CAWRGETGRSNQPQHF. DNA of the CDR3: TGTGCCTGGAGAGGAGAAACAGGGCGTAGCAATCAGCCCCAGCATTTT. The chain joins TRBV30 to TRBJ1-5; tentatively, D is TRBD1 (6 bases). CDR1 and CDR2 (germline): GTSNPN, SVGIG (reference sequence). The length of the CDR3 is 16 residues. Trimming took off 3 bases at V and 0 bases at J, with 15 bases between the two ends.

The V call is TRBV18, the J call TRBJ2-2, with 8 bases that match TRBD1. This CDR3 is built from 16 residues. J was trimmed by 6 bases and V by 3 bases; bases with no gene match: 9. CDR1 is KGHSH and CDR2 is LQKENI in the germline V gene. CDR3 in amino acids: CASSPRTGHSAGELFF. Written as DNA, the CDR3 is TGTGCCAGCTCACCCCGGACAGGGCATTCGGCCGGGGAGCTGTTTTTT.

This chain links TRBV30 with TRBJ1-2; D possibly corresponds to TRBD1 (6 bases). The CDR3 sequence is 15 residues long. Per the germline V gene, CDR1 is GTSNPN and CDR2 is SVGIG (reference sequence). Between the trimmed V and J ends, which lost 1 base and 0 bases, there was a span of 12 bases. CDR3 protein: CAWSGTVNANYGYTF. The CDR3 DNA reads as TGTGCCTGGAGTGGGACAGTGAATGCTAACTATGGCTACACCTTC.

The chain links TRBV20-1 to TRBJ1-5, with D unclear. The germline V gene has CDR1 DFQATT and CDR2 SNEGSKA (reference sequence). This CDR3 contains 13 residues. The ends were cut back, 5 bases at V and 0 bases at J, with 8 bases in the middle. The DNA of the CDR3 is TGCAGTGCTGCCGGCTATAGCAATCAGCCCCAGCATTTT. This gives the protein CSAAGYSNQPQHF.

This chain connects TRBV5-4 to TRBJ2-5, with unresolved D. V lost 4 bases and J lost 2, with 12 bases in between. Germline values: CDR1 SGHNT, CDR2 YYREEE (reference sequence). There are 14 residues in the CDR3. The CDR3 DNA is TGTGCCAGCAGCCTCAAAAGCAGACAAGAGACCCAGTACTTC. Its protein is CASSLKSRQETQYF.

The chain uses TRBV12-3 or TRBV12-4 and TRBJ2-5; 7 bases fit TRBD1. This CDR3 is built from 15 residues. The ends lost 4 bases at V and 5 bases at J; junction bases unmatched: 10. The CDR3 DNA reads TGTGCCAGCAGTTCAACGACAGGGTACACCGAGACCCAGTACTTC. Protein product: CASSSTTGYTETQYF.

This clonotype was detected only once. CDR3 protein: CASSFQGKNTEAFF. CDR3 coding DNA: TGCGCCAGCAGCTTCCAGGGAAAGAACACTGAAGCTTTCTTT. The chain links TRBV5-1 to TRBJ1-1, with a possible D match to TRBD1 (5 bases). The CDR3 covers 14 residues. V was shortened by 2 bases and J by 1 base, with 9 bases between the two germline ends. Germline V gene sequence: CDR1 SGHRS, CDR2 YFSETQ. The whole variable domain, remainder taken from reference TRBV5-1 and TRBJ1-1, is KAGVTQTPRYLIKTRGQQVTLSCSPISGHRSVSWYQQTPGQGLQFLFEYFSETQRNKGNFPGRFSGRQFSNSRSEMNVSTLELGDSALYLCASSFQGKNTEAFFGQGTRLTVV.

This clonotype was detected once. The CDR3 DNA reads TGTGCCACCAGTAGGGACGGTTACAATCAGCCCCAGCATTTT. Translated: CATSRDGYNQPQHF. The V and J genes are TRBV15 and TRBJ1-5; TRBD1 might be the D (5 bases). V lost 6 bases and J 3 bases, leaving 12 bases between the germline ends. The CDR3 runs 14 residues. The V gene's germline CDR1 is LNHNV and CDR2 YYDKDF (reference sequence).

CDR3 nucleotide sequence: TGCGCCAGCAGCTTTGAACCGATCCGCTCCTACGAGCAGTACTTC. Protein: CASSFEPIRSYEQYF. This rearrangement joins TRBV5-1 to TRBJ2-7; D not certain. The CDR3 has 15 amino acids. V was trimmed by 2 bases and J by 0 bases, leaving 12 bases between them. From germline, CDR1 is SGHRS and CDR2 YFSETQ. Supplemented by reference TRBV5-1 and TRBJ2-7, the full variable domain reads KAGVTQTPRYLIKTRGQQVTLSCSPISGHRSVSWYQQTPGQGLQFLFEYFSETQRNKGNFPGRFSGRQFSNSRSEMNVSTLELGDSALYLCASSFEPIRSYEQYFGPGTRLTVT.

V gene TRBV2 combines with J gene TRBJ1-6; D is uncertain. Germline assignment: CDR1 SNHLY and CDR2 FYNNEI. The CDR3 length is 16 residues. Trimming left V 7 bases short and J 0 bases short, with 13 bases between. CDR3 bases: TGTGCCAGCATGGGCGGCGGGAGCTCCTATAATTCACCCCTCCACTTT. Residues: CASMGGGSSYNSPLHF.

This clonotype has a single count. The CDR3 reads CASSLSGAVRYGYTF. CDR3 sequence (DNA): TGTGCCAGCAGCTTATCCGGGGCAGTACGGTATGGCTACACCTTC. The chain combines TRBV7-9 with TRBJ1-2; TRBD1 might be the D (5 bases). CDR1 is SEHNR and CDR2 is FQNEAQ in the germline V gene (reference sequence). Trimming left V 2 bases short and J 5 bases short, with 15 bases between. CDR3 length: 15 residues.

The chain employs TRBV2 and TRBJ1-4; D is undetermined. The CDR3 extends over 13 amino acids. The V and J ends lost 7 bases and 0 bases respectively, with 6 bases between them. In germline, CDR1 is SNHLY, CDR2 FYNNEI. CDR3 nucleotides: TGTGCCAGCAAGAAGGCAACTAATGAAAAACTGTTTTTT. Its protein product is CASKKATNEKLFF. The whole variable domain, remainder taken from reference TRBV2 and TRBJ1-4, is EPEVTQTPSHQVTQMGQEVILRCVPISNHLYFYWYRQILGQKVEFLVSFYNNEISEKSEIFDDQFSVERPDGSNFTLKIRSTKLEDSAMYFCASKKATNEKLFFGSGTQLSVL.

The chain carries TRBV6-5 and TRBJ2-1; 12 nucleotides line up with TRBD2. Germline V gene data show CDR1 as MNHEY and CDR2 as SVGAGI. The V gene end was trimmed by 2 bases and the J gene end by 5 bases; junction bases not matched to a gene: 7. The CDR3 is made up of 17 amino acids. The CDR3 DNA sequence: TGTGCCAGCAGTTACGGACTAGCGGGAAGGAGAAACAATGAGCAGTTCTTC. Protein sequence: CASSYGLAGRRNNEQFF.

The chain couples TRBV12-3 or TRBV12-4 to TRBJ2-3, with unresolved D. V dropped 5 bases and J dropped 6 bases, with 9 bases sitting between them. The CDR3 has 12 residues. The CDR3 loop reads CASSLVGDTQYF. The DNA for the CDR3 is TGTGCCAGCAGTCTGGTGGGGGATACGCAGTATTTT.